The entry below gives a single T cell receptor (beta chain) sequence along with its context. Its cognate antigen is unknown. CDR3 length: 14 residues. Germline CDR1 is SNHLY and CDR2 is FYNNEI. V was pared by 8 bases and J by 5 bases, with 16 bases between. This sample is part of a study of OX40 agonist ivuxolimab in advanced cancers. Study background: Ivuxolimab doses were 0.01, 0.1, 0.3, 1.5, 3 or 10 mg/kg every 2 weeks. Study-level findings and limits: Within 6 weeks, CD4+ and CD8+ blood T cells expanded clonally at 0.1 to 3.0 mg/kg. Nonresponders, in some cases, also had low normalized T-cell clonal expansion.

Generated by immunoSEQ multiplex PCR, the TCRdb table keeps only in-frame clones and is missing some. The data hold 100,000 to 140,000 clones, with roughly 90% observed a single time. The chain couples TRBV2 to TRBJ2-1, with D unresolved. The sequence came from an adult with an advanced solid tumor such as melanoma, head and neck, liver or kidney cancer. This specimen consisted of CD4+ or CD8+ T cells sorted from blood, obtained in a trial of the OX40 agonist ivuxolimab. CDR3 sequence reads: CASLLEELNNEQFF. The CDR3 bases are TGTGCCAGCCTCTTAGAGGAACTAAACAATGAGCAGTTCTTC.